The entry below gives a single TCR beta chain sequence along with its context. This entry belongs to a study of blood T cell repertoires in COVID-19. The CDR3 has 15 amino acids. Trimming at V came to 2 bases and at J to 4 bases, leaving 4 bases not matched to a gene. Germline CDR1 KGHSH, CDR2 LQKENI. Enrollees, about 18 to 95 years old, lived in 24 US areas. Clinical history reported by participants formed the basis on which cohorts were assigned. Exposed enrollees encountered a COVID-19 case at some point within 2 weeks before study entry. Sequencing used immunoSEQ multiplex PCR; TCRdb keeps in-frame clones, though not all of them. Of around 250,000 clones in the sample, 80% to 90% were seen once.

The sample comprised PBMCs or T cells enriched from blood (not recorded which). The TCR was taken from a woman between 35 and 50 years old who had been exposed to COVID-19. This chain uses TRBV18 with TRBJ2-1; 8 bases line up with TRBD1. The CDR3 here is CASSPARGQYNEQFF. The CDR3, as DNA: TGTGCCAGCTCACCAGCCAGGGGGCAATACAATGAGCAGTTCTTC.